The 13 T cell receptor beta chains given below trace back to one sample, sequenced in a study of T cell changes during pregnancy in multiple sclerosis. Data came from immunoSEQ multiplex PCR; TCRdb stores just in-frame clones and leaves some out. There are tens of thousands of clones in the sample; roughly 90% occur only once, and roughly 2.1% lies in the top ten. The sequencing here drew on peripheral blood, taken in the second trimester of pregnancy. Every receptor here comes from a female donor with multiple sclerosis, enrolled in a pregnancy study.

This chain uses TRBV4-3 with TRBJ2-1; possible D gene TRBD2, 5 bases. Trimming removed 2 bases from V and 8 bases from J, with 13 bases in between. The CDR3 has 14 residues. Germline CDR1 LGHNA, CDR2 YSLEER. The CDR3 protein is CASSQLLNGDEQFF. In nucleotides, the CDR3 is TGCGCCAGCAGCCAATTACTAAACGGGGATGAGCAGTTCTTC.

The chain uses TRBV30 and TRBJ2-1; TRBD2 matches at 7 bases. CDR1 GTSNPN and CDR2 SVGIG come from the germline V gene (reference sequence). This CDR3 comprises 13 residues. The CDR3 loop reads CAGGGLQNNEQFF. CDR3 bases: TGTGCGGGGGGAGGGCTGCAGAACAATGAGCAGTTCTTC.

The sample holds one count of this clone. This sequence joins TRBV21-1 and TRBJ2-3; the table names TRBD1, a call not compared with the DNA. TRBV21-1 is recorded as a pseudogene. This CDR3 has 10 amino acids. CDR3 sequence (DNA): TGTGTTTTGGGCCCAGATACGCAGTATTTT. Translating gives CVLGPDTQYF.

The J gene is TRBJ1-2, the V gene TRBV27; D remains unclear. V lost 5 bases, J lost 2 bases, and 9 bases lay in between. CDR1 and CDR2 from the germline V gene are MNHEY and SMNVEV (reference sequence). The CDR3 spans 13 residues. This CDR3 is CASSGTANYGYTF. The CDR3 DNA reads TGTGCCAGCAGTGGAACAGCAAACTATGGCTACACCTTC.

The rearrangement joins TRBV18 to TRBJ2-1, with TRBD2 matching over 12 bases. This CDR3 region has 16 residues. Germline assignment: CDR1 KGHSH and CDR2 LQKENI. Trimming cost V 3 bases and J 4 bases; bases outside gene matches: 4. The CDR3: CASSPTSGGRYNEQFF. In DNA, the CDR3 is TGTGCCAGCTCACCTACTAGCGGGGGGAGATACAATGAGCAGTTCTTC. Filled out from reference TRBV18 and TRBJ2-1, the complete variable domain reads NAGVMQNPRHLVRRRGQEARLRCSPMKGHSHVYWYRQLPEEGLKFMVYLQKENIIDESGMPKERFSAEFPKEGPSILRIQQVVRGDSAAYFCASSPTSGGRYNEQFFGPGTRLTVL.

The DNA of the CDR3 is TGTGCCACCAGCAGAGAGGAGTGGAAGGGGAAGATGAACACTGAAGCTTTCTTT. Translation: CATSREEWKGKMNTEAFF. V usage is TRBV15 and J usage is TRBJ1-1, with D possibly matching TRBD1 (5 bases). The CDR3 is 18 amino acids. V lost 0 bases, J lost 0 bases, and 17 bases lay in between. Germline V gene lookup returns CDR1 LNHNV and CDR2 YYDKDF (reference sequence).

The rearrangement links TRBV27 to TRBJ1-6; TRBD1 aligns across 8 bases. This CDR3 contains 13 residues. V lost 7 bases and J lost 11; bases outside the gene matches: 7. Germline CDR1 and CDR2: MNHEY and SMNVEV (reference sequence). The CDR3 region has the DNA TGTGCCAGCACCACGACAGGGGCTACACCCCTCCACTTT. It encodes CASTTTGATPLHF.

The rearrangement links TRBV28 to TRBJ1-5, with a possible D match to TRBD1 (6 bases). There are 14 residues in the CDR3. V shed 8 bases and J shed 2 bases, with 13 bases lying between them. The germline CDR1 and CDR2 sequences are MDHEN and SYDVKM. The CDR3 region has the DNA TGTGCCAGCCTCCGGGGGGGCGGCAATCAGCCCCAGCATTTT. It yields the protein CASLRGGGNQPQHF.

In DNA, the CDR3 is TGTGCCTGGAGGAACGACAGGGGTGGCTACACCTTC. Translated: CAWRNDRGGYTF. The chain employs TRBV30 and TRBJ1-2; 8 bases are a match to TRBD1. The CDR3 has 12 amino acids. The V segment lost 3 bases and the J segment 7 bases; nucleotides outside the gene matches: 4. The germline V gene encodes CDR1 GTSNPN and CDR2 SVGIG (reference sequence).

This chain connects TRBV10-3 to TRBJ2-7; 7 bases are shared with TRBD1. With 6 bases clipped from V and 3 bases from J, the junction kept 2 bases outside the gene matches. The CDR3 covers 12 residues. Germline-derived CDR1 and CDR2 are ENHRY and SYGVKD. The CDR3 protein is CAIRGTDYEQYF. The CDR3 DNA follows: TGTGCCATCAGAGGGACAGACTACGAGCAGTACTTC.

This chain connects TRBV25-1 to TRBJ2-5, with 9 bases lining up with TRBD1. The CDR3 has 13 amino acids. Per germline, CDR1 MGHDK and CDR2 SYGVNS. V lost 8 bases and J lost 5; bases outside the gene matches: 6. The CDR3: CASGRQGGETQYF. The CDR3 nucleotides are TGTGCCAGCGGAAGACAGGGGGGGGAGACCCAGTACTTC.

The chain couples TRBV5-6 to TRBJ1-5; 8 bases are shared with TRBD1. CDR1 and CDR2 (germline): SGHDT, YYEEEE. This CDR3 region has 15 residues. V gave up 3 bases and J gave up 2 bases; unmatched junction bases: 4. This CDR3 is CASSSLDRGNQPQHF. The CDR3 DNA reads as TGTGCCAGCAGCTCTTTGGACAGGGGCAATCAGCCCCAGCATTTT.

This sequence joins TRBV19 and TRBJ2-7; 10 bases map to TRBD2. V dropped 2 bases and J dropped 2; count of bases not matched to a gene: 3. The CDR3 runs 15 residues. Germline CDR1 LNHDA, CDR2 SQIVND (reference sequence). The CDR3 loop is CASSISSGSPYEQYF. The CDR3, as DNA: TGTGCCAGTAGTATATCTAGCGGGAGTCCCTACGAGCAGTACTTC. The complete variable domain, with remaining parts taken from reference TRBV19 and TRBJ2-7, reads DGGITQSPKYLFRKEGQNVTLSCEQNLNHDAMYWYRQDPGQGLRLIYYSQIVNDFQKGDIAEGYSVSREKKESFPLTVTSAQKNPTAFYLCASSISSGSPYEQYFGPGTRLTVT.